Here is one TCR beta chain with its context. In this sample, this clonotype turned up a few times. Its antigen is currently not known. Per-base quality was not reported, and no clone a single base away is much larger than it. The library was made by 5' RACE. Sequenced on an Illumina HiSeq 2000. Template switching introduced a universal primer binding site; the final cDNA contained a unique molecular identifier, enabling accurate counting of TCR cDNA molecules. First-strand cDNA for TCR alpha and beta chains was synthesized from specific primers in the conserved constant-segment region. To control for contamination, every cDNA library was double barcoded, receiving both a SMART-Mk sample barcode and Illumina barcodes. Two successive PCR steps introduced TruSeq adapter sequences along with Illumina sample barcodes. The Illumina HiSeq platform was used with custom primers to sequence TCR alpha and beta cDNA libraries. On the authors' methods: Unique molecular identifiers were extracted from raw reads with MiGEC, and CDR3 positions were determined with MiXCR. For each individual, recombination models were inferred using an EM algorithm with the repgenHMM and IGoR tools. Shared clonotype analysis was performed with the tcR package in R, normalizing sharing by the product of cloneset sizes. To study raw recombination free of thymic and clonal selection effects, out-of-frame nonproductive sequences were analyzed. TCRdb reprocessing: public reads trimmed at Q25 with fastp, clones called with MiXCR, in-frame beta chains kept. Every CDR3 protein is listed once, alongside the most common genes and DNA of its rows. TCRdb, rather than the study authors, made the V and J calls. The sample table records about 220,000 distinct CDR3 sequences; roughly 7.5% of these occur just once. Around 5% of the sample is in the top ten clones.

The sample comes from a study of identical twins (dated by TCRdb to about 2016). About the investigation overall: To test whether fetal clonotypes persist, the study used deep sequencing on TCR alpha and beta repertoires from monozygotic twins, unrelated adults of various ages, and cord blood. To rule out contamination, the twin experiments were replicated at different times with different library preparation protocols.

Overall results and qualifications from the work: In monozygotic twins, recombination models systematically underestimated out-of-frame TCR alpha sharing, but the models matched the sharing seen between unrelated individuals. Out-of-frame TCR alpha sequences shared between twins showed an excess of low generation-probability sequences compared with coincidental sharing between unrelated individuals. Because the same donors could not be followed over many years, conclusions were based on cross-sectional statistical analysis. A weaker excess of twin sharing was found in beta out-of-frame sequences because the signal-to-noise ratio was lowered by fewer shared sequences. Invariant T cells such as MAIT and iNKT could partly confound zero-insertion analyses, though diverse VJ usage argued against this for most clonotypes. Abundant cord blood beta clonotypes had fewer insertions, young adult naive repertoires showed a similar but weaker trend, and memory repertoires showed no such trend.

Every donor was a healthy Caucasian. The twin cohort comprised three pairs of female monozygotic twins, all aged about 18 to 30 years. CD4+ and CD8+ T cell populations were isolated with positive isolation kits from Invitrogen. The germline V gene provides CDR1 SNHLY and CDR2 FYNNEI. Trimming leaves V shorter by 9 bases and J shorter by 5 bases, with the junction holding 9 bases beyond the gene matches. The CDR3 runs 14 residues from the cysteine to the phenylalanine. Only the CDR3 portion is preserved as DNA: 42 bases, with reading frame beginning at the first base. These data were likewise used in another study, on yellow fever vaccine responses in identical twins. The second publication reports: The authors reported that the T cell response to vaccination in identical twins appeared partly convergent and partly personalized. In the study, vaccine-responding T cell clones were precisely tracked in identical twins.

Sequenced sample: CD8+ T cells sorted from blood. The rearrangement joined TRBV2 to TRBJ2-3; 9 bases in between match TRBD2. The source is a woman under 30 in good health. The CDR3 corresponds to CASSGRGPLDTQYF. The sequence in DNA is TGTGCCAGTAGCGGGAGAGGACCGTTAGATACGCAGTATTTT.